The text below deals with one T cell receptor beta chain. Its matching antigen is unknown. This CDR3 has 18 residues. After removal of 0 bases from V and 4 bases from J, the junction contained 11 bases not matched to a gene. From germline, CDR1 is DFQATT and CDR2 SNEGSKA (reference sequence). This sample is drawn from a study of T cell repertoires in cytomegalovirus infection. The overall study: In public TCR beta signatures, there were indications of both CMV infection and matching HLA type. General study points: CMV-specific TCR beta clonotypes restricted by HLA-C were the ones dominating the ex vivo response. Totalled public TCR beta family frequency picked out people who carried CMV plus the relevant HLA.

TCRdb re-derived calls from the reads in MiXCR, one entry per CDR3 protein. The sample has fewer than 200,000 distinct CDR3 sequences; less than 25% are singletons. The genes are TRBV20-1 and TRBJ1-4; TRBD1 matches at 10 bases. This receptor was identified in a human donor in good health (CMV status not recorded). Some clones in this sample may be carry-over from other donors' samples. The starting material was CD8+ T cells from cultured PBMCs, obtained from culture after CMV antigen stimulation. CDR3 protein: CSARDKTGGALINEKLFF. CDR3 sequence (DNA): TGCAGTGCTAGAGATAAGACAGGGGGCGCACTGATTAATGAAAAACTGTTTTTT.